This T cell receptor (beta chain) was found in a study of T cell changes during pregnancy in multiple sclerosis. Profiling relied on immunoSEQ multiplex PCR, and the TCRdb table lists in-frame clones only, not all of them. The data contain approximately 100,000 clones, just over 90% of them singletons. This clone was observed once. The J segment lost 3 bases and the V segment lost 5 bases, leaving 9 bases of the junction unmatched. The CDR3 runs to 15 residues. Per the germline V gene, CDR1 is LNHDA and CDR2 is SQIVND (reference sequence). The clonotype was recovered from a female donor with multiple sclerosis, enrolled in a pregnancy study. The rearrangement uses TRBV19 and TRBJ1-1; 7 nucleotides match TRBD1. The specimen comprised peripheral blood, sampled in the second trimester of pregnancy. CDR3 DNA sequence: TGTGCCAGTAGTCTCCGGACAGGAGGAGACACTGAAGCTTTCTTT. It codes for CASSLRTGGDTEAFF.